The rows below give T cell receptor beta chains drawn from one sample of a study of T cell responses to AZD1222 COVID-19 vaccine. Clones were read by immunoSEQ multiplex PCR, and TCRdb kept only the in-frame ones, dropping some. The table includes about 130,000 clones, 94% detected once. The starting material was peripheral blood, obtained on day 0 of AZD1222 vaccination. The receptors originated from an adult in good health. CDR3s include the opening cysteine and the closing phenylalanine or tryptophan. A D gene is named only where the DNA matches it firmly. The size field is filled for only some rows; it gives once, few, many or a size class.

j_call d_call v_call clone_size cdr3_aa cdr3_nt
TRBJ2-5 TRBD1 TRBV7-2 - CASSPDRGWETQYF TGTGCCAGCAGCCCAGACAGGGGTTGGGAGACCCAGTACTTC
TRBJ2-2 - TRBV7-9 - CASSLGSAATGELFF TGTGCCAGCAGCCTCGGGTCGGCGGCCACCGGGGAGCTGTTTTTT
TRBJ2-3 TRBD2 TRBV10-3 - CAISTGLAGGDTQYF TGTGCCATCAGTACCGGACTAGCGGGAGGAGATACGCAGTATTTT
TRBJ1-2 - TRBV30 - CAWRGPITGYTF TGTGCCTGGAGGGGTCCTATCACTGGCTACACCTTC
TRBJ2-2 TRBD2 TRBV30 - CAWSQIGTSGNTGELFF TGTGCCTGGAGCCAGATCGGGACTAGCGGGAACACCGGGGAGCTGTTTTTT
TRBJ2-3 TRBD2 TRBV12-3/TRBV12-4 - CASSVTSADTQYF TGTGCCAGCTCGGTTACTAGCGCCGATACGCAGTATTTT
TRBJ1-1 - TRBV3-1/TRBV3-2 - CASSQEVGSTEAFF TGTGCCAGCAGCCAAGAGGTTGGATCCACTGAAGCTTTCTTT
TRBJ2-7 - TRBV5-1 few CASSLAPVYEQYF TGCGCCAGCAGCTTGGCCCCGGTTTACGAGCAGTACTTC
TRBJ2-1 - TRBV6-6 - CASSLDRYNEQFF TGTGCCAGCAGCCTTGACAGATACAATGAGCAGTTCTTC
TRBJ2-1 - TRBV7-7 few CASSLGPYNEQFF TGTGCCAGCAGCCTCGGGCCCTACAATGAGCAGTTCTTC
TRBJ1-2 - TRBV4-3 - CASSQSSGGAPYGYTF TGCGCCAGCAGCCAATCGTCCGGGGGGGCCCCCTATGGCTACACCTTC
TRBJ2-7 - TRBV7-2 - CASSLARVPYEQYF TGTGCCAGCAGCTTAGCGAGGGTCCCCTACGAGCAGTACTTC
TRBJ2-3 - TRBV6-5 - CASKGGGTDTQYF TGTGCCAGCAAAGGCGGAGGGACAGATACGCAGTATTTT
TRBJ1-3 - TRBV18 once CASSPGLENTIYF TGTGCCAGCTCACCAGGGTTAGAAAACACCATATATTTT
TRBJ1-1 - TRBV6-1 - CASSELGGTEAFF TGTGCCAGCAGTGAACTGGGGGGCACTGAAGCTTTCTTT
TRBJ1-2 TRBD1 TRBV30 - CAWSDLGTGAYGYTF TGTGCCTGGAGTGACCTCGGGACAGGGGCCTATGGCTACACCTTC
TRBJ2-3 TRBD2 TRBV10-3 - CAISPGLLTDTQYF TGTGCCATCAGTCCGGGACTACTCACAGATACGCAGTATTTT
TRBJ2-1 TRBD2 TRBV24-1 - CATSGGGVFNNEQFF TGTGCCACCAGTGGGGGAGGGGTTTTTAACAATGAGCAGTTCTTC
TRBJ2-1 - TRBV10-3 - CATQSLAGPYNEQFF TGTGCCACCCAGAGCTTGGCAGGACCCTACAATGAGCAGTTCTTC
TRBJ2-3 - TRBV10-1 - CASSDPAGSTDTQYF TGCGCCAGCAGTGACCCCGCGGGAAGCACAGATACGCAGTATTTT
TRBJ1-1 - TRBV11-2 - CASSLGGESTYTEAFF TGTGCCAGCAGCTTAGGGGGCGAATCAACTTACACTGAAGCTTTCTTT
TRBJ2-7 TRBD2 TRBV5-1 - CASSLAASGGTYEQYF TGCGCCAGCAGCTTGGCGGCTAGCGGGGGTACCTACGAGCAGTACTTC
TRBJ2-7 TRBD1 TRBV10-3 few CAIRQTGGAYEQYF TGTGCCATCAGGCAGACAGGGGGCGCATACGAGCAGTACTTC
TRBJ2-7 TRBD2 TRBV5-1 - CASSGTPLAGVYEQYF TGCGCCAGCAGCGGAACCCCTTTAGCGGGAGTTTACGAGCAGTACTTC
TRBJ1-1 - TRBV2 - CASSEAGGHTEAFF TGTGCCAGCAGTGAAGCGGGGGGGCACACTGAAGCTTTCTTT
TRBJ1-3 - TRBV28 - CASSLLAGDSGNTIYF TGTGCCAGCAGTTTATTGGCAGGGGACTCTGGAAACACCATATATTTT
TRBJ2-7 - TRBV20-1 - CSASSPRNIYEQYF TGCAGTGCTAGTTCCCCCCGGAATATCTACGAGCAGTACTTC
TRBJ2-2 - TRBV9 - CASSVSGRQNTGELFF TGTGCCAGCAGCGTGTCAGGACGGCAGAACACCGGGGAGCTGTTTTTT
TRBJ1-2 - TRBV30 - CAWSLREVYGYTF TGTGCCTGGAGTCTCAGGGAAGTCTATGGCTACACCTTC
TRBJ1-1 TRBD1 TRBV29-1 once CSANRGGGRGTEAFF TGCAGCGCCAATAGGGGAGGGGGCAGAGGGACTGAAGCTTTCTTT
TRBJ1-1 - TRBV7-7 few CASKHKYEDTEAFF TGTGCCAGCAAGCACAAATATGAGGACACTGAAGCTTTCTTT
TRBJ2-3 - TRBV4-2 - CASSQDSSPDTQYF TGTGCCAGCAGCCAAGATTCTAGTCCGGATACGCAGTATTTT
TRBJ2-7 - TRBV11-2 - CASSGYRVPYEQYF TGTGCCAGCAGCGGATACCGGGTCCCCTACGAGCAGTACTTC
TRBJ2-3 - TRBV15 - CATSRDLTGTTQYF TGTGCCACCAGCAGAGATCTAACTGGGACAACGCAGTATTTT
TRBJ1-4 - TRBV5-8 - CASSLDGRDRANEKLFF TGTGCCAGCAGCTTGGATGGCAGGGATCGCGCTAATGAAAAACTGTTTTTT
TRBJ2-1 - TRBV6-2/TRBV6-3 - CASSYSRSQGEQFF TGTGCCAGCAGTTACTCTCGTTCCCAGGGTGAGCAGTTCTTC
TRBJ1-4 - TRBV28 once CASTYPSRATNEKLFF TGTGCCAGCACCTACCCCTCCCGAGCAACTAATGAAAAACTGTTTTTT
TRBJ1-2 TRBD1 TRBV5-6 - CASSKTGTGHYGYTF TGTGCCAGCAGCAAAACCGGGACAGGTCACTATGGCTACACCTTC
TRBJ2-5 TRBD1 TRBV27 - CASREGTGTMETQYF TGTGCCAGCAGAGAAGGGACAGGGACGATGGAGACCCAGTACTTC
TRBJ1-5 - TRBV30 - CAWSVGGSNQPQHF TGTGCCTGGAGTGTTGGGGGGAGCAATCAGCCCCAGCATTTT
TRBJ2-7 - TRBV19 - CASSTGGPEQYF TGTGCCAGTAGTACCGGGGGGCCCGAGCAGTACTTC
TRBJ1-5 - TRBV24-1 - CATSDPNEGSNQPQHF TGTGCCACCAGTGACCCGAATGAGGGAAGCAATCAGCCCCAGCATTTT
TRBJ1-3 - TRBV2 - CASSEGANSGNTIYF TGTGCCAGCAGTGAGGGGGCTAACTCTGGAAACACCATATATTTT
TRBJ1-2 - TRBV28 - CASRSPPYYNYGYTF TGTGCCAGCAGGTCCCCGCCCTATTATAACTATGGCTACACCTTC
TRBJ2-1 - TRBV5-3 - CARSLVQLAPYNEQFF TGTGCCAGAAGCTTGGTTCAGCTAGCGCCGTACAATGAGCAGTTCTTC
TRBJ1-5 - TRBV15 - CATSRDRSGHNQPQHF TGTGCCACCAGCAGAGATCGGTCAGGCCACAATCAGCCCCAGCATTTT